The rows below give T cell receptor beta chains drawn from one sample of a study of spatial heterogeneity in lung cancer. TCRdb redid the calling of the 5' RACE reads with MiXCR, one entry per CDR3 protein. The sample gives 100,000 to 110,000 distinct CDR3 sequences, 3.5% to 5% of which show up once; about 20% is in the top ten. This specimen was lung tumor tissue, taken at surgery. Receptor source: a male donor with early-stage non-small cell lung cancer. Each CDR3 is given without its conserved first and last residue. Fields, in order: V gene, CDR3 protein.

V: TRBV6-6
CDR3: ASSYSGTRYNIQY

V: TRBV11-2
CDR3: ASSSVPQEQF

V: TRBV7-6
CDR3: ASSLLAGEYNEQF

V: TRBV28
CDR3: ASSPNSSGRPGSGELF

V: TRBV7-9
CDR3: ASSFARNQETQY

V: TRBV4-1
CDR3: ASSQATQGEYEQY

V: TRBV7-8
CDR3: ASSSTGKINTIY

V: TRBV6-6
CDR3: ASSYEPRDYYEQY

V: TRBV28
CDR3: ASSRYGYT

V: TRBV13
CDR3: ASSLMGRASNEQF

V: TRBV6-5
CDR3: ASSFGSSGIGYT

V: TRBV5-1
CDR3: ASSFRTETGDQY

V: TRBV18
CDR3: ASSPSAADSPLH

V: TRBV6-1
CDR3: ASSEARLWQRGNQPQH

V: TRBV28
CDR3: ASSPLHRDTEAF

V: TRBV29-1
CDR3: SVRRGRNTEAF

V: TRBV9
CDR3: ASSRGTNSYNEQF

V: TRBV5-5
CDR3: ASSSFDRGQGNGYT